This T cell receptor beta chain derives from a study of regulatory T cells in long-lasting Graves disease. In its sample, this clonotype was seen once. Being one base from a much bigger clone, this may be a read error. The authors built TCR beta libraries using iRepertoire HTBI primers and Arm-PCR of CDR3 regions. From the multiplex PCR reads, TCRdb called clonotypes with MiXCR, one entry per CDR3 protein. The table shows 380,000 or so distinct CDR3 sequences, with about 17% occurring only once. Time point: newly diagnosed GD, antithyroid drugs for less than 3 months. From RNA extracted from PBMCs, the TCR library was made. An endocrinology department in Xi'an, China, supplied the patients. This CDR3 is built from 13 residues. Deletions cut 0 bases from V and 6 bases from J, with 8 bases between. In addition, the sample was reused for a study of T cells in Graves' hyperthyroidism and ophthalmopathy. In that study: Most thyroid-expanded clonotypes above 0.001 were also found in blood. Patients with ophthalmopathy were separated from those with stable hyperthyroidism by a 13 V-J model.

The rearrangement uses TRBV12-3 or TRBV12-4 and TRBJ1-1, with D uncertain. The sequence was collected from a woman younger than 30 with Graves disease. The sample was peripheral blood mononuclear cells (PBMCs), taken at new diagnosis, from a patient treated with antithyroid drugs. The CDR3 DNA follows: TGTGCCAGCAGTTTAGCAGGGTCAGCTGAAGCTTTCTTT. Its protein is CASSLAGSAEAFF.